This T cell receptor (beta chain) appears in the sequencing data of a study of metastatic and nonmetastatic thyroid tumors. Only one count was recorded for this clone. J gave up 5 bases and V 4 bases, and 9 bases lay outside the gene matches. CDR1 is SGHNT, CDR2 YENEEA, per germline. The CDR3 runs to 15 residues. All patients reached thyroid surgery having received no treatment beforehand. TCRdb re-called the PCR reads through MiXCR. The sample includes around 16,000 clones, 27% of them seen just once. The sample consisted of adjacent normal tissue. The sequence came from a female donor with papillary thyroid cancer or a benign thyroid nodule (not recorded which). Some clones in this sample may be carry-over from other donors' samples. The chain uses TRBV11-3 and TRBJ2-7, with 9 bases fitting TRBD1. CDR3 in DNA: TGTGCCAGCAGCTCCTCCGGGACAGGGAACAACGAGCAGTACTTC. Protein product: CASSSSGTGNNEQYF.